Listed below are T cell receptor beta chains from one sample, sequenced in a study of T cells in Graves' hyperthyroidism and ophthalmopathy. TCRdb re-called the multiplex PCR reads with MiXCR, one entry per CDR3 protein. Here the sample spans some 400,000 distinct CDR3 sequences, roughly 13% being singletons. Sequenced: blood. Receptor source: a woman in her sixties with Graves' hyperthyroidism. CDR3s include the opening cysteine and the closing phenylalanine or tryptophan. Each record gives: J gene, clone size, D gene, V gene, CDR3 protein, CDR3 DNA. The D gene is left open where the match is weak. Size tells how often a clone was seen (once, few, many) or the class of an expanded clone, and some rows leave it out.

TRBJ2-2	few	-	TRBV7-8	CASSLALGGTGELFF	TGTGCCAGCAGCTTAGCCCTGGGTGGTACCGGGGAGCTGTTTTTT
TRBJ2-3	-	TRBD2	TRBV20-1	CSASLAGSTDTQYF	TGCAGTGCTTCCCTAGCGGGCAGCACAGATACGCAGTATTTT
TRBJ2-3	many	TRBD2	TRBV20-1	CSATSGRYTDTQYF	TGCAGTGCTACGAGCGGGAGATACACAGATACGCAGTATTTT
TRBJ1-3	-	TRBD1	TRBV15	CATSGSRGQGYGNTIYF	TGTGCCACCAGCGGGAGCCGGGGACAGGGTTATGGAAACACCATATATTTT
TRBJ2-7	few	TRBD2	TRBV13	CASSLVGTSGPLRAGQYF	TGTGCCAGCAGCTTAGTCGGGACTAGCGGCCCCCTCCGAGCGGGGCAGTACTTC
TRBJ2-5	many	-	TRBV5-4	CASRGPSNQETQYF	TGTGCCAGCAGGGGACCTAGCAACCAAGAGACCCAGTACTTC
TRBJ2-4	-	-	TRBV5-6	CASSVRTDLGVENIQYF	TGTGCCAGCAGCGTCAGGACAGATCTAGGTGTAGAGAACATTCAGTACTTC
TRBJ1-2	-	-	TRBV7-8	CASSLFGGNYGYTF	TGTGCCAGCAGCTTATTCGGTGGGAACTATGGCTACACCTTC
TRBJ2-4	-	-	TRBV9	CASSVYPPGSAFENIQYF	TGTGCCAGCAGCGTATATCCCCCAGGTAGCGCCTTCGAAAACATTCAGTACTTC
TRBJ2-5	many	-	TRBV29-1	CSVVDDQETQYF	TGCAGCGTTGTGGACGACCAAGAGACCCAGTACTTC
TRBJ1-6	once	-	TRBV4-1	CASSHQLSSYNSPLHF	TGCGCCAGCAGCCATCAACTCAGCTCCTATAATTCACCCCTCCACTTT
TRBJ1-2	-	TRBD1	TRBV6-1	CASSGSKDGTGGSGYTF	TGTGCCAGCAGTGGATCAAAGGACGGGACAGGGGGGTCTGGCTACACCTTC
TRBJ1-1	many	-	TRBV28	CASRSHREGRAFF	TGTGCCAGCAGATCCCACAGGGAAGGTAGGGCTTTCTTT
TRBJ1-1	many	-	TRBV5-1	CASSLARGAIGEAFF	TGCGCCAGCAGCTTGGCCAGGGGAGCTATCGGAGAAGCTTTCTTT
TRBJ2-2	many	-	TRBV2	CASGAVGATGELFF	TGTGCCAGCGGGGCGGTGGGGGCGACCGGGGAGCTGTTTTTT
TRBJ2-1	many	TRBD2	TRBV20-1	CSARMREGLNNEQFF	TGCAGTGCTAGAATGAGGGAGGGGCTTAACAATGAGCAGTTCTTC
TRBJ2-1	-	-	TRBV4-1	CASSQGPETNEQFF	TGCGCCAGCAGCCAAGGGCCAGAGACCAATGAGCAGTTCTTC
TRBJ1-4	-	TRBD1	TRBV5-8	CASSLGDRVGEKLFF	TGTGCCAGCAGCTTGGGGGACAGGGTAGGAGAAAAACTGTTTTTT
TRBJ2-3	many	-	TRBV6-1	CASSSTGVSADTQYF	TGTGCCAGCAGTTCGACGGGAGTTAGCGCAGATACGCAGTATTTT
TRBJ2-1	-	TRBD2	TRBV19	CASSIDGGAGGLNEQFF	TGTGCCAGTAGTATAGATGGCGGAGCGGGAGGGCTAAATGAGCAGTTCTTC
TRBJ1-3	-	-	TRBV4-2	CASSQVGGKGNTIYF	TGTGCCAGCAGCCAAGTTGGGGGGAAAGGAAACACCATATATTTT
TRBJ2-1	many	TRBD1	TRBV7-8	CASSTRTGNEQFF	TGTGCCAGCAGCACACGGACAGGGAATGAGCAGTTCTTC
TRBJ2-2	-	-	TRBV5-6	CASSWSSGELFF	TGTGCCAGCAGCTGGAGCTCCGGGGAGCTGTTTTTT
TRBJ2-1	many	-	TRBV7-9	CASSTTQNNEQFF	TGTGCCAGCAGCACGACACAGAACAATGAGCAGTTCTTC
TRBJ2-5	few	TRBD2	TRBV20-1	CSAGTSGFQETQYF	TGCAGTGCTGGGACTAGCGGATTCCAAGAGACCCAGTACTTC
TRBJ1-2	few	TRBD1	TRBV5-5	CASSLADRGVWTF	TGTGCCAGCAGCTTGGCGGACAGGGGTGTTTGGACCTTC
TRBJ1-2	few	TRBD1	TRBV25-1	CASSGPRTGEHGYTF	TGTGCCAGCAGTGGCCCACGGACAGGGGAGCATGGCTACACCTTC
TRBJ2-1	-	TRBD1	TRBV5-1	CASSQLGQGRYNEQFF	TGCGCCAGCAGCCAACTTGGACAGGGGAGATACAATGAGCAGTTCTTC
TRBJ2-6	many	-	TRBV13	CASSTTVSGANVLTF	TGTGCCAGCAGCACGACAGTCTCTGGGGCCAACGTCCTGACTTTC
TRBJ2-3	few	-	TRBV30	CAWSKGQITDTQYF	TGTGCCTGGAGTAAGGGACAAATAACAGATACGCAGTATTTT
TRBJ1-3	-	TRBD1	TRBV5-5	CASSLAKTGSGNTIYF	TGTGCCAGCAGCTTGGCTAAGACAGGGTCCGGAAACACCATATATTTT
TRBJ2-2	few	TRBD2	TRBV6-1	CASRFSGSPELFF	TGTGCCAGCAGGTTTAGCGGGAGCCCCGAGCTGTTTTTT
TRBJ1-5	many	-	TRBV3-1	CASSQMSNQPQHF	TGTGCCAGCAGCCAAATGAGCAATCAGCCCCAGCATTTT
TRBJ2-1	many	TRBD2	TRBV11-2	CASSLVGSGVEQFF	TGTGCCAGCAGCTTAGTAGGAAGCGGGGTCGAGCAGTTCTTC
TRBJ2-7	many	TRBD1	TRBV11-2	CASSLDGTGGYEQYF	TGTGCCAGCAGCTTAGACGGGACAGGGGGCTACGAGCAGTACTTC
TRBJ2-7	-	TRBD2	TRBV11-3	CASSPTPGTSGRAEQYF	TGTGCCAGCAGCCCGACCCCCGGGACTAGCGGGAGGGCCGAGCAGTACTTC
TRBJ2-1	few	TRBD2	TRBV20-1	CSARTAASGISYNEQFF	TGCAGTGCTAGAACGGCTGCCAGCGGGATCTCCTACAATGAGCAGTTCTTC
TRBJ2-3	many	TRBD2	TRBV20-1	CSARSPSGSTDTQYF	TGCAGTGCTAGAAGCCCTAGCGGGAGCACAGATACGCAGTATTTT
TRBJ1-5	-	TRBD1	TRBV12-3/TRBV12-4	CASSLKGQGSQPQHF	TGTGCCAGCAGTTTAAAGGGACAGGGGAGTCAGCCCCAGCATTTT
TRBJ1-3	-	-	TRBV7-6	CASSLSENGNTIYF	TGTGCCAGCAGCCTTTCGGAAAATGGAAACACCATATATTTT
TRBJ1-6	-	-	TRBV5-1	CASSPDRNNSPLHF	TGCGCCAGCAGCCCCGACAGGAATAATTCACCCCTCCACTTT
TRBJ2-1	many	-	TRBV29-1	CSVSAGVSYNEQFF	TGCAGCGTTAGTGCGGGCGTCTCCTACAATGAGCAGTTCTTC
TRBJ2-7	many	-	TRBV11-1	CASEPQDYTYEQYF	TGTGCCAGCGAACCCCAGGACTACACCTACGAGCAGTACTTC
TRBJ1-1	few	-	TRBV7-2	CASRMVGNTEAFF	TGTGCCAGCAGGATGGTTGGGAACACTGAAGCTTTCTTT
TRBJ1-1	many	-	TRBV18	CASSGGVNTEAFF	TGTGCCAGCTCGGGCGGGGTGAACACTGAAGCTTTCTTT
TRBJ1-2	many	-	TRBV11-3	CASSPLTQGFANYGYTF	TGTGCCAGCAGCCCCCTGACGCAGGGATTTGCTAACTATGGCTACACCTTC
TRBJ2-3	few	-	TRBV9	CASSGRYTDTQYF	TGTGCCAGCAGTGGACGGTACACAGATACGCAGTATTTT
TRBJ1-4	many	-	TRBV30	CAWSLRDLGNEKLFF	TGTGCCTGGAGTCTCCGGGACCTGGGAAATGAAAAACTGTTTTTT
TRBJ2-1	-	-	TRBV5-4	CASSLGTLNNEQFF	TGTGCCAGCAGCTTGGGGACCCTGAACAATGAGCAGTTCTTC
TRBJ1-4	-	-	TRBV12-3/TRBV12-4	CAAKRTGGGKLFF	TGTGCCGCGAAACGGACGGGGGGGGGAAAACTGTTTTTT
TRBJ1-2	many	-	TRBV6-1	CASSRRGGLYGYTF	TGTGCCAGCAGCCGGCGGGGGGGCCTCTATGGCTACACCTTC
TRBJ1-1	many	-	TRBV20-1	CSAKGGVGEAFF	TGCAGTGCTAAGGGAGGGGTGGGTGAAGCTTTCTTT
TRBJ2-7	many	TRBD2	TRBV12-3/TRBV12-4	CASSRLAGGDYEQYF	TGTGCCAGCAGTCGACTAGCGGGAGGGGACTACGAGCAGTACTTC
TRBJ2-3	many	-	TRBV20-1	CSARRAGENTDTQYF	TGCAGTGCTAGACGCGCAGGGGAGAACACAGATACGCAGTATTTT
TRBJ1-5	many	TRBD1	TRBV20-1	CSARRTGVGNQPQHF	TGCAGTGCTAGACGAACAGGGGTGGGCAATCAGCCCCAGCATTTT
TRBJ2-5	many	TRBD2	TRBV28	CASSLYPPSGSVQETQYF	TGTGCCAGCAGTTTATACCCCCCTAGCGGGAGTGTCCAAGAGACCCAGTACTTC
TRBJ2-7	many	-	TRBV6-1	CASIRLGGSYEQYF	TGTGCCAGCATCCGGCTTGGAGGATCCTACGAGCAGTACTTC
TRBJ2-1	few	TRBD2	TRBV4-1	CASSLSKNQREGYEQFF	TGCGCCAGCAGCCTCTCCAAGAACCAGCGGGAGGGTTATGAGCAGTTCTTC
TRBJ1-2	-	TRBD1	TRBV5-1	CASSFYPTGDYGYTF	TGCGCCAGCAGCTTTTACCCGACAGGGGACTATGGCTACACCTTC
TRBJ2-1	few	-	TRBV27	CASSLGGGQFF	TGTGCCAGCAGTTTAGGGGGTGGGCAGTTCTTC